One sample yielded the 18 T cell receptor beta chains listed below, sequenced in a study of blood T cell repertoires in COVID-19. Assay: immunoSEQ multiplex PCR; the TCRdb copy retains only in-frame clones and omits some. This sample has 450,000 or so clones, with 85% to 90% found just once. The sample was peripheral blood. These receptors came from a man between 18 and 35 years old with COVID-19, enrolled during active disease.

The J gene is TRBJ1-5, the V gene TRBV12-3 or TRBV12-4, with 7 positions matching TRBD1. This CDR3 is 13 amino acids long. V was pared by 6 bases and J by 5 bases, with 4 bases of the junction left unmatched. In DNA, the CDR3 is TGTGCCAGCAGGCCGGGACAGCATCAGCCCCAGCATTTT. Translation gives CASRPGQHQPQHF.

The J gene is TRBJ1-2, the V gene TRBV7-9; TRBD1 matches 7 bases. The V gene end was trimmed by 8 bases and the J gene end by 4 bases; junction bases not matched to a gene: 19. Germline loops: CDR1 SEHNR, CDR2 FQNEAQ (reference sequence). The CDR3 covers 17 residues. CDR3 nucleotides: TGTGCCAGCGAAACCCAAAGGGGGACAGTCTCGTCCTATGGCTACACCTTC. The encoded protein is CASETQRGTVSSYGYTF.

The J gene is TRBJ2-3, the V gene TRBV5-1; 7 bases agree with TRBD1. This CDR3 is 15 amino acids long. In germline, CDR1 is SGHRS, CDR2 YFSETQ. V gave up 2 bases and J gave up 1 base; unmatched junction bases: 4. The CDR3 nucleotides are TGCGCCAGCAGCTTTCAGGGACAGCGCACAGATACGCAGTATTTT. Its translation is CASSFQGQRTDTQYF.

This clone was seen a single time. The chain combines TRBV5-1 with TRBJ2-7; 7 bases are shared with TRBD1. With 0 bases clipped from V and 5 bases from J, the junction kept 2 bases outside the gene matches. This CDR3 has 13 amino acids. The germline V gene encodes CDR1 SGHRS and CDR2 YFSETQ. CDR3 sequence (DNA): TGCGCCAGCAGCTTGGAGGGGGCGGACGAGCAGTACTTC. Its protein product is CASSLEGADEQYF.

The J gene is TRBJ1-4, the V gene TRBV7-9, with D possibly being TRBD1 (6 bases). The germline CDR1 and CDR2 sequences are SEHNR and FQNEAQ (reference sequence). The CDR3 loop spans 15 amino acids. The V gene lost 6 bases and the J gene lost 8 bases, with 19 bases spanning the gap. Written as DNA, the CDR3 is TGTGCCAGCAGAGCCAATACAGGGTTATCGGAAAAACTGTTTTTT. This translates into CASRANTGLSEKLFF.

The chain couples TRBV7-9 to TRBJ2-1, with 10 bases fitting TRBD2. Per germline, CDR1 SEHNR and CDR2 FQNEAQ (reference sequence). There are 16 residues in the CDR3. The trim removed 5 bases at V and 4 bases at J, leaving 8 bases unmatched. The CDR3: CASSKNLAGEYNEQFF. DNA for the CDR3: TGTGCCAGCAGCAAGAACCTAGCGGGAGAGTACAATGAGCAGTTCTTC.

The chain recombines TRBV7-2 with TRBJ2-2, with unresolved D. The CDR3 totals 15 residues. Per germline, CDR1 SGHTA and CDR2 FQGNSA. Trimming took 1 base from V and 3 from J, leaving 9 bases between them. In nucleotides, the CDR3 is TGTGCCAGCAGCTTAGATGCCAGGTACACCGGGGAGCTGTTTTTT. Amino acid sequence: CASSLDARYTGELFF.

This clone was seen just once. The CDR3, as DNA: TGTGCCTGGAGTGCACGGGACCTAGCGATCTCCTACAATGAGCAGTTCTTC. This encodes CAWSARDLAISYNEQFF. The rearrangement joins TRBV30 to TRBJ2-1, with D perhaps matching TRBD2 (6 bases). CDR1 is GTSNPN and CDR2 is SVGIG in the germline V gene (reference sequence). This CDR3 has 17 residues. Trimming cost V 1 base and J 0 bases, with 16 bases left between them.

This chain connects TRBV30 to TRBJ2-3; 9 positions agree with TRBD2. The CDR3 spans 14 residues. CDR1 is GTSNPN and CDR2 is SVGIG in the germline V gene (reference sequence). Germline trimming cut 8 bases from V and 8 bases from J; bases unmatched to any gene: 14. This CDR3 is CATRLAGGAGTQYF. CDR3 DNA: TGTGCCACCCGCTTGGCGGGAGGGGCCGGTACGCAGTATTTT.

This clone was detected once. The chain uses TRBV7-3 and TRBJ2-1, with 13 bases fitting TRBD2. The CDR3 has 17 amino acids. J was trimmed by 9 bases and V by 2 bases; bases with no gene match: 10. Looked up from germline, CDR1 is SGHTA and CDR2 is FQGTGA. Here the CDR3 DNA reads TGTGCCAGCAGCTTAGGGACTAGCGGGGCGTTCGGTCTTGAGCAGTTCTTC. It yields the protein CASSLGTSGAFGLEQFF.

This clone was counted a few times. The J gene is TRBJ2-1, the V gene TRBV18; 11 bases align to TRBD2. Germline V CDR1 and CDR2: KGHSH, LQKENI. This CDR3 has 21 amino acids. Losses at the gene ends were 6 bases for V and 5 bases for J; bases not matched to a gene: 24. The CDR3 protein is CASSQTSGTPRPGTGNNEQFF. CDR3 DNA sequence: TGTGCCAGCTCTCAGACTAGCGGGACCCCGCGCCCGGGGACCGGAAACAATGAGCAGTTCTTC.

V usage is TRBV7-8 and J usage is TRBJ1-1; D remains ambiguous. The CDR3 sequence is 15 residues long. Between the trimmed V and J ends, which lost 1 base and 1 base, there was a span of 10 bases. In germline, CDR1 is SGHVS, CDR2 FQNEAQ. Here the CDR3 DNA reads TGTGCCAGCAGCTTAGTCGACTTACCGAACACTGAAGCTTTCTTT. This encodes CASSLVDLPNTEAFF. Using reference TRBV7-8 and TRBJ1-1 for the parts outside the CDR3, the full variable domain is GAGVSQSPRYKVAKRGQDVALRCDPISGHVSLFWYQQALGQGPEFLTYFQNEAQLDKSGLPSDRFFAERPEGSVSTLKIQRTQQEDSAVYLCASSLVDLPNTEAFFGQGTRLTVV.

This clone showed up many times. CDR3 amino acids: CASSQQGRTEAFF. The CDR3, as DNA: TGTGCCAGCAGTCAACAGGGACGAACTGAAGCTTTCTTT. The chain uses TRBV27 and TRBJ1-1, with a tentative D call TRBD1 (6 bases). This CDR3 comprises 13 residues. Germline lookup yields CDR1 MNHEY and CDR2 SMNVEV (reference sequence). The germline V and J ends were trimmed by 5 bases and 5 bases, with 12 bases remaining between them.

This chain connects TRBV2 to TRBJ2-2; D unresolved. Germline CDR1 and CDR2: SNHLY and FYNNEI. Trimming cost V 5 bases and J 6 bases, with 4 bases left between them. This CDR3 has 11 amino acids. CDR3 sequence reads: CASSLAGELFF. The CDR3 DNA sequence: TGTGCCAGCAGTTTAGCCGGGGAGCTGTTTTTT.

The CDR3: CATSGGAYQPQHF. The DNA for the CDR3 is TGTGCCACCAGTGGTGGGGCTTATCAGCCCCAGCATTTT. The V gene is TRBV24-1, the J gene TRBJ1-5, with D perhaps matching TRBD1 (5 bases). This CDR3 is 13 amino acids long. In germline, CDR1 is KGHDR, CDR2 SFDVKD. Trimming removed 5 bases from V and 5 bases from J, with 9 bases in between.

The chain combines TRBV11-2 with TRBJ2-7; D is perhaps TRBD1 (5 bases). There are 14 residues in the CDR3. Deletions cut 6 bases from V and 6 bases from J, with 18 bases between. Germline V gives CDR1 SGHAT, CDR2 FQNNGV. This chain's CDR3 is CASRQTETVLEQYF. CDR3 in DNA: TGTGCCAGCAGACAAACCGAGACAGTGCTCGAGCAGTACTTC.

The chain joins TRBV20-1 to TRBJ1-2; 7 bases are shared with TRBD1. The CDR3 is 14 residues long. V shed 3 bases and J 3 bases; nucleotides not matched to a gene: 7. Germline V gives CDR1 DFQATT, CDR2 SNEGSKA (reference sequence). The CDR3 is CSASWEGGHYGYTF. DNA of the CDR3: TGCAGTGCTAGTTGGGAAGGGGGCCACTATGGCTACACCTTC.

This rearrangement joins TRBV19 to TRBJ2-1; 8 bases are a match to TRBD2. Germline-derived CDR1 and CDR2 are LNHDA and SQIVND (reference sequence). The V segment lost 1 base and the J segment 7 bases; nucleotides outside the gene matches: 6. The CDR3 loop spans 15 amino acids. The CDR3 DNA reads TGTGCCAGTAGTATAGTGGCTAGCGGGTTGAATGAGCAGTTCTTC. This translates into CASSIVASGLNEQFF.